A selection of T cell receptor beta chains follows, all from one sample in a study of graft-versus-host responses after intestinal transplantation. Using immunoSEQ multiplex PCR, the repertoire was profiled, and TCRdb retains in-frame clones only, with some absent. The profile covers 90,000 to 130,000 clones, with approximately 93% appearing a single time and around 1% taken by the ten largest. The antigens of these receptors remain unknown. The starting material was unstimulated CD8+ T cells sorted from spleen or lymph node cells, obtained before transplant. The receptor set was obtained from a human donor who was the organ donor for an intestinal transplant. CDR3s include the opening cysteine and the closing phenylalanine or tryptophan. Fields, in order: V gene, D gene, J gene, CDR3 protein. The D gene is left open where the match is weak.

TRBV7-9	TRBD1	TRBJ2-7	CASSLASGTGGPVPYEQYF
TRBV6-5	-	TRBJ2-2	CASTTTAAVAGELFF
TRBV28	TRBD2	TRBJ2-3	CASSLSRTRPADTQYF
TRBV6-6	-	TRBJ2-4	CASSYGLITVKNIQYF
TRBV27	-	TRBJ1-1	CASSFGTGPDTKAFF
TRBV11-3	-	TRBJ2-5	CASSLAGETQYF
TRBV27	-	TRBJ2-3	CASGYNTDTQYF
TRBV7-9	-	TRBJ2-1	CASREELDEQFF
TRBV9	TRBD2	TRBJ2-7	CASSVAGGSPYEQYF
TRBV5-6	-	TRBJ2-3	CASSPGTFEDTQYF
TRBV18	-	TRBJ1-5	CASSPALTGNNQPQHF
TRBV19	-	TRBJ2-7	CASSMTGSSYEQYF
TRBV13	-	TRBJ2-7	CASSFSLYYEQYF
TRBV2	TRBD2	TRBJ2-2	CASEGGTGELFF
TRBV27	-	TRBJ1-2	CASSFGTGSYGYTF
TRBV10-3	TRBD1	TRBJ2-7	CAISSDRVNEQYF